The 8 T cell receptor beta chains in this list originate from one sample, sequenced in a study of blood T cell repertoires in COVID-19. Method: immunoSEQ multiplex PCR; TCRdb's copy keeps in-frame clones and lacks some. The repertoire has 55,000 to 80,000 clones, roughly 80% of them found once; the top ten carry 0.65% to 0.9%. The specimen was peripheral blood. These receptor sequences come from a woman aged 70 to 79 with acute or convalescent COVID-19.

This chain links TRBV11-2 with TRBJ1-1, with 8 bases matching TRBD1. The CDR3 sequence is 14 residues long. V lost 1 base to trimming and J lost 4 bases; unmatched junction nucleotides: 2. CDR1 is SGHAT, CDR2 FQNNGV, per germline. CDR3: CASSLAGGITEAFF. The CDR3 bases are TGTGCCAGCAGCTTAGCAGGGGGCATCACTGAAGCTTTCTTT.

This chain links TRBV10-1 with TRBJ1-1; maybe TRBD1 (5 bases). The CDR3 loop spans 14 amino acids. Germline V lookup: CDR1 WNHNN, CDR2 SYGVQD (reference sequence). The ends were cut back, 4 bases at V and 4 bases at J, with 13 bases in the middle. CDR3 sequence (DNA): TGCGCCAGCAGTGTCGACTGGGGGGGCACTGAAGCTTTCTTT. Protein product: CASSVDWGGTEAFF.

This chain uses TRBV6-5 with TRBJ1-5; D perhaps matches TRBD1 (5 bases). This CDR3 is built from 15 residues. Germline-derived CDR1 and CDR2 are MNHEY and SVGAGI. V lost 5 bases and J lost 5, with 16 bases in between. CDR3 region: CASSPKRRGDQPQHF. For the CDR3, the DNA is TGTGCCAGCAGTCCCAAGAGGAGGGGAGATCAGCCCCAGCATTTT.

The V call is TRBV28, the J call TRBJ2-5, with D tentatively TRBD1 (5 bases). Trimming took 4 bases from V and 1 from J, leaving 13 bases between them. The length of the CDR3 is 15 residues. Per the germline V gene, CDR1 is MDHEN and CDR2 is SYDVKM. As DNA, the CDR3 is TGTGCCAGCAGTTCCTTTAGGGGTTTCCAAGAGACCCAGTACTTC. It yields the protein CASSSFRGFQETQYF.

The chain couples TRBV11-2 to TRBJ1-1; D is unresolved. This CDR3 is 16 amino acids long. The V end lost 3 bases, the J end lost 0 bases, and 14 bases lay between the germline ends. Germline V gene sequence: CDR1 SGHAT, CDR2 FQNNGV. The CDR3 region is CASSFINAAVNTEAFF. The DNA for the CDR3 is TGTGCCAGCAGCTTTATTAATGCCGCGGTGAACACTGAAGCTTTCTTT. The variable domain in full, with the rest retrieved from reference TRBV11-2 and TRBJ1-1, is EAGVAQSPRYKIIEKRQSVAFWCNPISGHATLYWYQQILGQGPKLLIQFQNNGVVDDSQLPKDRFSAERLKGVDSTLKIQPAKLEDSAVYLCASSFINAAVNTEAFFGQGTRLTVV.

The chain combines TRBV6-6 with TRBJ2-1; 8 positions match TRBD2. J was trimmed by 1 base and V by 4 bases; bases with no gene match: 6. The CDR3 covers 16 residues. CDR1 and CDR2 (germline): MNHNY, SVGAGI (reference sequence). The CDR3 loop reads CASSSGGRGSYNEQFF. For the CDR3, the DNA is TGTGCCAGCAGTTCGGGGGGGCGGGGATCCTACAATGAGCAGTTCTTC.

The chain employs TRBV23-1 and TRBJ2-1; 7 bases are a match to TRBD2. TRBV23-1 is filed as an ORF, its function uncertain. V trimming: 6 bases; J trimming: 6 bases; junction bases outside the gene matches: 17. CDR3 length: 17 amino acids. The CDR3 nucleotides are TGCGCCAGCAGCCCGTCGGGTCTCGAGCGGGAAGGCAATGAGCAGTTCTTC. Encoded protein: CASSPSGLEREGNEQFF.

The CDR3 DNA reads as TGTGCCAGCAGCGTAGCGGGTTCTGCGGGAGGGAGTGAGCAGTTCTTC. Translated, it gives CASSVAGSAGGSEQFF. The chain joins TRBV9 to TRBJ2-1; 9 bases map to TRBD2. The germline gives CDR1 SGDLS, CDR2 YYNGEE. The CDR3 covers 16 residues. V lost 0 bases, J lost 9 bases, and 10 bases stayed unmatched.